This T cell receptor (beta chain) was found in a study of control samples from healthy donors and cancer patients. TCRdb's copy holds only in-frame clones and misses some; the assay was immunoSEQ multiplex PCR. The sample lists around 49,000 clones; roughly nine tenths were seen once. This CDR3 has 17 amino acids. Trimming took 0 bases from V and 0 from J, leaving 13 bases between them. Germline CDR1 and CDR2: SGHRS and YFSETQ. What was sequenced was PBMCs. The TCR sequence derives from a man aged 35 to 55 with colorectal cancer. The chain has TRBV5-1 and TRBJ1-5; D is uncertain. CDR3 loop: CASSLGLGDYSNQPQHF. DNA of the CDR3: TGCGCCAGCAGCTTGGGTTTAGGAGATTATAGCAATCAGCCCCAGCATTTT. Complete variable domain (other parts from reference TRBV5-1 and TRBJ1-5): KAGVTQTPRYLIKTRGQQVTLSCSPISGHRSVSWYQQTPGQGLQFLFEYFSETQRNKGNFPGRFSGRQFSNSRSEMNVSTLELGDSALYLCASSLGLGDYSNQPQHFGDGTRLSIL.